This TCR beta chain stems from a study of vaccination effects on CD4 cells after COVID-19 (dated by TCRdb to between 2022 and 2023). In the study overall: Across the study, the median time from the second dose to post-vaccine sampling was 72 days (range 14 to 241). The study compared SARS-CoV-2 spike-specific CD4+ TCR repertoires before and after mRNA vaccination in COVID-19 convalescent patients and infection-naive vaccine recipients. A total of 10 COVID-19 convalescent patients and a handful of SARS-CoV-2-naive healthy vaccine recipients were included in the full study. Cultures from other donors in the study were sequenced with the Oncomine TCR Beta short-read assay on an Illumina iSeq 100. Results and caveats for the whole study, not just this receptor: Clones induced by infection and clones induced by vaccination both contracted markedly at late timepoints after vaccination, which fits with T cell responses waning over time. Only a small number of convalescent patients were included, and no early post-infection timepoints were available, which limited the study. In healthy vaccine recipients, vaccine-induced clones were almost all SARS-CoV-2 mono-reactive, with only 1 of 255 being cross-reactive with common cold coronaviruses.

CDR1 and CDR2 are drawn from the germline V gene: SGHRS, YFSETQ. Cut back by 4 bases and 2 bases, the V and J ends lie 13 bases apart. There are 14 amino acids in the CDR3, from cysteine to valine inclusive. Kept here is only the CDR3 DNA, which spans 42 bases and is read in frame from base 1. In the ViraFEST assay, PBMC were stimulated with viral peptide pools, and TCR sequencing was then used to find antigen-specific CD4+ T cell clonotypes based on their expansion. After around eleven days of culture, CD4+ T cells were isolated with the EasySep CD4+ T cell isolation kit. Each participant got two doses of an mRNA SARS-CoV-2 vaccine, either BNT162b2 or mRNA-1273. The absence of prior SARS-CoV-2 infection in healthy vaccine recipients was confirmed by negative nucleocapsid antibodies before and after vaccination. Each well held 2 million to 2.5 million PBMC cultured in IMDM containing approximately 5% human AB serum, roughly 9.6 IU/ml IL-2 and gentamicin, along with roughly 10 ug/ml peptides. On days 3 and 7, half of the culture medium was replaced with fresh IL-2-containing medium. Each peptide stimulation condition was cultured in triplicate wells unless otherwise noted. PBMC were separated from whole blood using Ficoll-Paque Plus gradient centrifugation and were then either cryopreserved at -140C or used fresh. The overlapping peptide pools covered the spike proteins of SARS-CoV-2 and of the common cold coronaviruses HCoV-NL63, HCoV-OC43 and HCoV-229E. The QIAamp micro DNA kit was used to extract genomic DNA from the cultured CD4+ T cells.

The receptor library was made with the immunoSEQ multiplex PCR assay. DNA from the CD4+ T cells that had been cultured and isolated underwent TCR beta CDR3 sequencing. In the paper's pipeline: Non-productive TCR sequences were removed, reads were trimmed to the CDR3 region, and CDR3s of at least 7 amino acids were retained. Antigen-specific clonotypes were identified with the MANAFEST web app by comparing expansion in peptide wells against reference cultures. To be called positive, a clone needed expansion at FDR<0.05 compared with the reference and with all other wells, an odds ratio greater than 5, and a frequency greater than 0.1% in two replicate wells. A clonotype was called cross-reactive if it was significantly expanded both in SARS-CoV-2 spike wells and in at least one common cold coronavirus spike condition. CDR3 similarity was assessed by Levenshtein distance with the stringdist R package, and unrooted trees were built with ape in R 3.6.1. TCRdb stores this immuneACCESS table with in-frame sequences only. Part of the clones is absent; in the studies checked, under half of the shortfall reflects unresolved V genes, and no reason is known for the rest. Clonal size and the V and J genes are those of that table, whereas D and trimming came from the DNA. This sample has roughly 24,000 clones in its table, and over 60% of those were observed once. Together, the top ten hold around 6% of the sample.

A word on this clone: Its specific antigen is unknown. Base qualities are not recorded, but no much larger clone differs from it by a single base.

The receptor's source is a human donor who received a COVID-19 vaccine. Some clones in this sample may be carry-over from other donors' samples. This chain joins TRBV5-1 to TRBJ2-7, with the D call tentatively TRBD1 or TRBD2, each fitting 6 bases. Sequenced material: CD4+ T cells from PBMCs cultured with SARS-CoV-2 spike peptides, taken after COVID-19 vaccination. The sample's cell subset or site label, decoded: SARS-CoV-2 spike overlapping peptide pool stimulation. Here the CDR3 is given as CASSPTGLTYEQYV. The base sequence is TGCGCCAGCAGCCCGACAGGACTAACCTACGAGCAGTACGTC.